Below, one TCR beta chain is given with its context. A TCRbeta library incorporating unique molecular identifiers was prepared. TCRdb redid the calling of the PCR reads with MiXCR, one entry per CDR3 protein. This table has 500,000 to 600,000 distinct CDR3 sequences, over 25% appearing once. The sample is drawn from a study of T-cell reconstitution after alpha-beta-depleted transplantation in children. Sequenced here: PBMCs from the stem cell graft donor, sampled from the stem cell graft. The clonotype comes from a human donor who donated a stem cell graft to a child with aplastic anemia.

The CDR3 reads CASRFGTTNEKLFF. CDR3 bases: TGCGCCAGCAGGTTCGGGACAACTAATGAAAAACTGTTTTTT. The chain has TRBV5-1 and TRBJ1-4; unclear D gene. The germline V gene has CDR1 SGHRS and CDR2 YFSETQ. The CDR3 covers 14 residues. The ends were cut back, 5 bases at V and 0 bases at J, with 8 bases in the middle.